The TCR beta chain under discussion was sequenced for a study of blood T cell repertoires in COVID-19. Clones were read by immunoSEQ multiplex PCR, and TCRdb kept only the in-frame ones, dropping some. The sample carries roughly 230,000 clones, about four fifths recorded once. Germline V gene sequence: CDR1 LGHNA, CDR2 YNFKEQ. V gave up 0 bases and J gave up 1 base; unmatched junction bases: 5. The CDR3 is made up of 17 amino acids. The chain is built from TRBV4-2 and TRBJ1-3; 8 nucleotides line up with TRBD1. This clonotype was obtained from a man aged 50 or older with active or convalescent COVID-19. The sequenced sample was peripheral blood. In nucleotides, the CDR3 is TGTGCCAGCAGCCAAGATTTAGACAGGGGATCTGGAAACACCATATATTTT. Translated, it gives CASSQDLDRGSGNTIYF.